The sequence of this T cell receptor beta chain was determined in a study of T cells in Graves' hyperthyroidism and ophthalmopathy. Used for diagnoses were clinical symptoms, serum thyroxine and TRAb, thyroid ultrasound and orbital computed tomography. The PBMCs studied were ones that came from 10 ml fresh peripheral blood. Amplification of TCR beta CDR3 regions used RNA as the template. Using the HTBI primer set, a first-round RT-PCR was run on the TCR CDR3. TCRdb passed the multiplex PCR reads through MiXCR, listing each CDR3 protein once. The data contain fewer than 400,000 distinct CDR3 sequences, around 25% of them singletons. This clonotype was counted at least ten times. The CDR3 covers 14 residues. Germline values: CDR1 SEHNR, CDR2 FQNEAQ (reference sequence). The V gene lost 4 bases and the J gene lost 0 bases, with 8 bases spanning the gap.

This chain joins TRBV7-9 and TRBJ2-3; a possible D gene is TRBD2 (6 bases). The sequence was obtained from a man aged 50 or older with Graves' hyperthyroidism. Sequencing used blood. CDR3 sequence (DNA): TGTGCCAGCAGCTCGCGGGACAGCACAGATACGCAGTATTTT. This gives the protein CASSSRDSTDTQYF.